The TCR beta chain described here comes from a study of molecular identifiers for immune sequencing clone quantification. General observations from the study: It was shown that clones above 20 RNA copies held over 99% of effector molecules, but under 1% in naive cells.

Via MiXCR, TCRdb re-called the PCR reads, giving one row per CDR3 protein. The sample carries 35,000 or so distinct CDR3 sequences, over 15% recorded once. As for this clonotype: Its specificity is not known.

Input for naive CD8 libraries was roughly 20,000 to 1,000,000 sorted cells; the RNA fraction used was 10%, 30% or 50%. Using a CD8+CD4-CCR7+CD45RA+ phenotype, naive CD8 T cells were sorted. The V end was cut by 3 bases, the J end by 5 bases, with 8 bases between. CDR1 is SGHVS and CDR2 is FNYEAQ in the germline V gene. CDR3 length: 12 residues. This sequence joins TRBV7-6 and TRBJ2-7; D call uncertain. The TCR originated in a human donor in good health. Some libraries in this study had Jurkat cell RNA spiked in. Material: naive CD8+ T cells from blood, with Jurkat cell RNA spiked in. Subset in this sample: FACS-sorted CD8+CD4-CCR7+CD45RA+ naive T cells. In DNA, the CDR3 is TGTGCCAGCAGCTTCCGTCCCCACGAGCAGTACTTC. Protein product: CASSFRPHEQYF.